This T cell receptor beta chain originates from a study of blood T cell repertoires in COVID-19. Study context: From the United States, Italy and Spain came samples of acute and convalescent COVID-19. The cDNA or gDNA used as material had been derived from T cells, B-cell-depleted T cells, or PBMCs.

The germline V gene has CDR1 KGHDR and CDR2 SFDVKD. The V and J ends lost 3 bases and 8 bases respectively, with 16 bases between them. The CDR3 is made up of 15 amino acids. Study processing details: The authors estimated nucleated cell counts from reference gene primer amplification. The repertoire was sequenced with immunoSEQ multiplex PCR; TCRdb's copy has only in-frame clones and lacks some. The D gene and trimming were derived from the DNA, and the V and J assignments and clone size from that table. The repertoire holds some 25,000 clones, with around 81% as singletons. This clone occurred once.

The receptor's source is a man in his 70s with acute or convalescent COVID-19. Material for sequencing was peripheral blood. The chain has TRBV24-1 and TRBJ2-1; tentative D call: TRBD2 (6 bases). The CDR3 coding sequence is TGTGCCACCAGTGATCCCAAGTCCTCGGGGGATGAGCAGTTCTTC. Translating gives CATSDPKSSGDEQFF.